These 23 T cell receptor beta chains were sequenced from one sample in a study of CD8+ T cells in alopecia areata. Sequencing used cDNA as its template, made by extracting RNA and reverse transcribing it. Measured with immunoSEQ multiplex PCR; TCRdb has only the in-frame clones, and not every one. This sample has roughly 60,000 clones; 40% to 55% occur once, and the top ten carry just over 20%. The treatment denotes: oral pan-JAK inhibitor, 5-10 mg twice daily. This sample comprised CD8+ T cells sorted from blood, obtained at approximately week 39, from a patient treated with tofacitinib. The receptors derive from a human donor with alopecia areata.

The V call is TRBV20-1, the J call TRBJ2-5, with D hard to call. The CDR3 has 9 residues. Per germline, CDR1 DFQATT and CDR2 SNEGSKA (reference sequence). With 6 bases removed from V and 7 bases from J, the gap between germline ends came to 6 bases. CDR3 nucleotides: TGCAGTGCCCCGTGGACCCAGTACTTC. This sequence encodes CSAPWTQYF.

This sequence joins TRBV4-3 and TRBJ2-2; D gene unclear. V lost 4 bases, J lost 1 base, and 10 bases lay in between. The CDR3 loop spans 15 amino acids. From germline, CDR1 is LGHNA and CDR2 YSLEER. CDR3 region: CASSRLPGNTGELFF. CDR3 DNA sequence: TGCGCCAGCAGCCGCCTCCCCGGGAACACCGGGGAGCTGTTTTTT.

CDR3 nucleotides: TGTGCCAGCAGCGTATTTGGGGGAGGGCCTGAAGAGACCCAGTACTTC. Its translation: CASSVFGGGPEETQYF. The J gene is TRBJ2-5, the V gene TRBV9, with 7 bases aligning to TRBD2. Germline V gene sequence: CDR1 SGDLS, CDR2 YYNGEE. V was pared by 1 base and J by 3 bases, with 9 bases of the junction left unmatched. This CDR3 is 16 amino acids long.

CDR3 coding DNA: TGCAGCGCCAAACTAAGGCCTCAGGGGGGACTCTACGAGCAGTACTTC. This translates into CSAKLRPQGGLYEQYF. The V and J genes are TRBV29-1 and TRBJ2-7; perhaps TRBD1 as D (7 bases). CDR3 length: 16 residues. Germline V gives CDR1 SQVTM, CDR2 ANQGSEA. V lost 7 bases, J lost 3 bases, and 25 bases lay in between.

This sequence joins TRBV7-9 and TRBJ2-3, with no clear D. CDR1 is SEHNR and CDR2 is FQNEAQ in the germline V gene (reference sequence). Trimming stripped 5 bases from V and 4 bases from J, with 19 bases between. The CDR3 covers 16 residues. The CDR3 here is CASSPSIPAESDTQYF. In DNA, the CDR3 is TGTGCCAGCAGCCCCTCGATTCCTGCGGAGTCAGATACGCAGTATTTT.

The chain couples TRBV5-6 to TRBJ2-1, with TRBD1 identical over 8 bases. V trimming: 0 bases; J trimming: 4 bases; junction bases outside the gene matches: 0. The CDR3 contains 14 residues. CDR1 and CDR2 (germline): SGHDT, YYEEEE. The CDR3 reads CASSLGTGYNEQFF. The CDR3 DNA is TGTGCCAGCAGCTTGGGGACAGGGTACAATGAGCAGTTCTTC.

This clone was seen more than once but under ten times. The junction departs from germline at one end; a sequencing error may be responsible. This chain connects TRBV7-9 to TRBJ2-3; D unclear. The germline gives CDR1 SEHNR, CDR2 FQNEAQ (reference sequence). This CDR3 is 15 amino acids long. Here the CDR3 DNA reads TGTGCCACCAGCCCTAATGGCGGTTCAGCAGATACGCAGTATTTT. This translates into CATSPNGGSADTQYF.

The chain recombines TRBV29-1 with TRBJ2-1; 9 nucleotides line up with TRBD2. The CDR3 consists of 15 residues. Germline lookup yields CDR1 SQVTM and CDR2 ANQGSEA. The junction had 2 bases not matched to a gene; V was cut back by 0 bases and J by 2 bases. This chain's CDR3 is CSVEEIAGAYNEQFF. The CDR3 DNA reads as TGCAGCGTTGAAGAGATAGCGGGAGCCTACAATGAGCAGTTCTTC.

The chain has TRBV29-1 and TRBJ2-2; 9 bases are a match to TRBD1. V shed 6 bases and J 4 bases; nucleotides not matched to a gene: 6. The CDR3 is 14 amino acids. Germline CDR1 and CDR2: SQVTM and ANQGSEA. This CDR3 is CSVAGTGSTGELFF. The DNA of the CDR3 is TGCAGCGTGGCCGGGACAGGGAGCACCGGGGAGCTGTTTTTT.

This clone was counted between two and nine times. The chain recombines TRBV6-5 with TRBJ2-3; 7 nucleotides agree with TRBD1. Germline loops: CDR1 MNHEY, CDR2 SVGAGI. The V gene end was trimmed by 6 bases and the J gene end by 2 bases; junction bases not matched to a gene: 8. The CDR3 totals 15 residues. The CDR3, as DNA: TGTGCCAGCAGCACAACAGGGGCCACCACAGATACGCAGTATTTT. Protein: CASSTTGATTDTQYF.

V gene TRBV15 combines with J gene TRBJ2-1; 7 bases match TRBD2. V trimming: 0 bases; J trimming: 10 bases; junction bases outside the gene matches: 15. Germline V gives CDR1 LNHNV, CDR2 YYDKDF (reference sequence). The CDR3 is made up of 17 amino acids. The chain's CDR3 is CATSREISGGSLGEQFF. Here the CDR3 DNA reads TGTGCCACCAGCAGAGAGATCTCTGGCGGGAGTCTTGGGGAGCAGTTCTTC.

This clone was detected only a few times. The chain uses TRBV7-8 and TRBJ2-2; no reliable D call. This CDR3 is 14 amino acids long. Trimming removed 1 base from V and 4 bases from J, with 7 bases in between. Germline V CDR1 and CDR2: SGHVS, FQNEAQ. CDR3 in DNA: TGTGCCAGCAGCTTAGAGCAGACCACCGGGGAGCTGTTTTTT. Translation gives CASSLEQTTGELFF.

This clone was detected a few times. The rearrangement uses TRBV30 and TRBJ2-7; no definite D call. Germline CDR1 reads GTSNPN; CDR2 reads SVGIG (reference sequence). The CDR3 contains 14 residues. V was clipped by 0 bases and J by 2 bases, with 11 bases between them. The CDR3 region is CAWSVVVTAYEQYF. CDR3 coding DNA: TGTGCCTGGAGTGTAGTCGTCACCGCCTACGAGCAGTACTTC.

The count of this clone is one. The rearrangement uses TRBV7-2 and TRBJ2-5; D is ambiguous. The CDR3 has 16 residues. Per the germline V gene, CDR1 is SGHTA and CDR2 is FQGNSA. The V end lost 0 bases, the J end lost 6 bases, and 17 bases lay between the germline ends. CDR3 region: CASSLAQYEKLKTQYF. CDR3 bases: TGTGCCAGCAGCTTAGCCCAGTATGAGAAGTTGAAGACCCAGTACTTC.

The rearrangement links TRBV11-2 to TRBJ2-1; TRBD2 agrees at 7 bases. The CDR3 contains 15 residues. The ends lost 5 bases at V and 9 bases at J; junction bases unmatched: 13. Per the germline V gene, CDR1 is SGHAT and CDR2 is FQNNGV. In DNA, the CDR3 is TGTGCCAGCAGCACCGTAGCCGCGGGAGTGGGTGAGCAGTTCTTC. Residues: CASSTVAAGVGEQFF.

The rearrangement links TRBV30 to TRBJ2-7; 9 bases align to TRBD1. CDR1 is GTSNPN, CDR2 SVGIG, per germline (reference sequence). With 1 base clipped from V and 2 bases from J, the junction kept 3 bases outside the gene matches. The length of the CDR3 is 14 residues. Here the CDR3 reads CAWSGDRETYEQYF. The CDR3 coding sequence is TGTGCCTGGAGTGGGGACAGGGAAACCTACGAGCAGTACTTC.

The V gene is TRBV27, the J gene TRBJ2-1; TRBD1 agrees at 7 bases. Trimming took 3 bases from V and 5 from J; bases not matched to a gene: 16. Germline-derived CDR1 and CDR2 are MNHEY and SMNVEV (reference sequence). The CDR3 consists of 18 residues. CDR3 region: CASSLYPTPGQDDNEQFF. As DNA, the CDR3 is TGTGCCAGCAGTTTGTACCCCACCCCCGGACAGGACGACAATGAGCAGTTCTTC.

V usage is TRBV11-2 and J usage is TRBJ1-2; maybe TRBD1 (6 bases). The germline V gene has CDR1 SGHAT and CDR2 FQNNGV. The germline V and J ends were trimmed by 5 bases and 5 bases, with 18 bases remaining between them. This CDR3 region has 15 residues. DNA for the CDR3: TGTGCCAGCAGCCTAGGGTCCGGGGGCGGTTATGGCTACACCTTC. This sequence encodes CASSLGSGGGYGYTF.

About this clone: Other DNA sequences within the sample encode an identical CDR3. V and J are TRBV4-3 and TRBJ2-1; D is unclear. V lost 4 bases, J lost 7 bases, and 8 bases lay in between. Germline CDR1 LGHNA, CDR2 YSLEER. The CDR3 loop spans 12 amino acids. The CDR3 loop is CASSPAGNEQFF. CDR3 DNA: TGCGCCAGCAGCCCCGCCGGGAATGAGCAGTTCTTC.

CDR3 loop: CASSGAVSGANVLTF. CDR3 nucleotide sequence: TGTGCCAGTAGTGGGGCGGTCTCTGGGGCCAACGTCCTGACTTTC. The V call is TRBV19, the J call TRBJ2-6; tentative D call: TRBD1 (5 bases). Per the germline V gene, CDR1 is LNHDA and CDR2 is SQIVND (reference sequence). Trimming removed 5 bases from V and 0 bases from J, with 8 bases in between. The CDR3 is 15 amino acids.

This clone was recorded once. J is TRBJ2-5 and V is TRBV7-9, with D possibly being TRBD2 (5 bases). The length of the CDR3 is 14 residues. Deletions cut 1 base from V and 5 bases from J, with 11 bases between. Germline V gene data show CDR1 as SEHNR and CDR2 as FQNEAQ (reference sequence). The CDR3 region is CASSLEGGLETQYF. The CDR3 DNA reads as TGTGCCAGCAGCTTAGAGGGCGGGTTGGAGACCCAGTACTTC.

This clone was seen a single time. The chain joins TRBV29-1 to TRBJ2-1; 8 bases align to TRBD2. The CDR3 is 13 residues long. J gave up 6 bases and V 1 base, and 2 bases lay outside the gene matches. The germline gives CDR1 SQVTM, CDR2 ANQGSEA. This CDR3 is CSVEAGGPNEQFF. In DNA, the CDR3 is TGCAGCGTTGAAGCGGGAGGGCCCAATGAGCAGTTCTTC.

In the case of this clone: Germline and junction disagree at one end, which may indicate a read error. This chain uses TRBV2 with TRBJ1-5, with D hard to call. Germline V gives CDR1 SNHLY, CDR2 FYNNEI. The CDR3 totals 15 residues. The CDR3 reads CASGDPVSGNQPQHF. The CDR3 DNA reads as TGTGCCAGCGGTGACCCCGTTTCTGGCAATCAGCCCCAGCATTTT.